The 26 T cell receptor beta chains below all came from one sample that was sequenced in a study of human T cells and chemical hapten exposure. The library labeled individual cDNA molecules by adding unique molecular identifiers to them. TCRdb re-called the reads with MiXCR, one entry per CDR3 protein. The repertoire holds around 120,000 distinct CDR3 sequences, with 8.5% to 9% as singletons. The total RNA was obtained from whole blood that was not fractionated. Sequenced material: whole blood. These TCRs come from a human donor in good health. Some clones in this sample may be carry-over from other donors' samples.

The V call is TRBV7-9, the J call TRBJ2-1; weak D call: TRBD1 (5 bases). V was cut by 3 bases and J by 6 bases, with 9 bases left in between. CDR1 is SEHNR and CDR2 is FQNEAQ in the germline V gene (reference sequence). CDR3 length equals 13 residues. Here the CDR3 reads CASSLYQGNEQFF. CDR3 DNA: TGTGCCAGCAGCTTGTATCAGGGCAATGAGCAGTTCTTC.

In its sample, this clonotype was seen a few times. The chain employs TRBV5-1 and TRBJ2-1, with 9 bases aligning to TRBD2. The CDR3 totals 16 residues. Germline lookup yields CDR1 SGHRS and CDR2 YFSETQ. The ends lost 6 bases at V and 0 bases at J; junction bases unmatched: 7. The CDR3 nucleotides read TGCGCCAGCACGCCTAGCGGGGCGAGCTCCTACAATGAGCAGTTCTTC. Its translation: CASTPSGASSYNEQFF.

This clonotype turned up a few times. The J gene is TRBJ2-3, the V gene TRBV30; 10 nucleotides match TRBD2. The J segment lost 6 bases and the V segment lost 1 base, leaving 7 bases of the junction unmatched. CDR3 length: 15 amino acids. Per germline, CDR1 GTSNPN and CDR2 SVGIG (reference sequence). The CDR3 sequence: CAWSGGLAVRDTQYF. CDR3 nucleotide sequence: TGTGCCTGGAGTGGTGGACTAGCGGTACGGGATACGCAGTATTTT.

The chain links TRBV20-1 to TRBJ2-7; TRBD2 agrees at 10 bases. The CDR3 is 16 residues long. Germline-derived CDR1 and CDR2 are DFQATT and SNEGSKA (reference sequence). V lost 0 bases to trimming and J lost 5 bases; unmatched junction nucleotides: 10. The CDR3 sequence is CSARDLAGVFSHEQYF. DNA for the CDR3: TGCAGTGCTAGAGACCTAGCGGGAGTGTTTTCCCACGAGCAGTACTTC.

This chain connects TRBV6-5 to TRBJ2-7; a possible D gene is TRBD1 (6 bases). Trimming stripped 8 bases from V and 0 bases from J, with 14 bases between. There are 14 residues in the CDR3. The germline V gene encodes CDR1 MNHEY and CDR2 SVGAGI. In nucleotides, the CDR3 is TGTGCCAGCTCCGGGGCAGGGGCCTCCTACGAGCAGTACTTC. It encodes CASSGAGASYEQYF.

DNA for the CDR3: TGTGCCAGTAGTATTACCGAGAGCTCCTACGAGCAGTACTTC. Protein sequence: CASSITESSYEQYF. This rearrangement joins TRBV19 to TRBJ2-7; D not resolved. Trimming stripped 3 bases from V and 0 bases from J, with 9 bases between. Germline values: CDR1 LNHDA, CDR2 SQIVND (reference sequence). The CDR3 extends over 14 amino acids. Drawing the rest from reference TRBV19 and TRBJ2-7, the complete variable domain is DGGITQSPKYLFRKEGQNVTLSCEQNLNHDAMYWYRQDPGQGLRLIYYSQIVNDFQKGDIAEGYSVSREKKESFPLTVTSAQKNPTAFYLCASSITESSYEQYFGPGTRLTVT.

This clonotype was seen ten or more times. CDR3 DNA: TGCAGCGGCGGGACAGGGGATAGGGGCTACACCTTC. It encodes CSGGTGDRGYTF. V gene TRBV29-1 combines with J gene TRBJ1-2, with 10 bases fitting TRBD1. The CDR3 is made up of 12 amino acids. Germline assignment: CDR1 SQVTM and CDR2 ANQGSEA. Trimming cost V 7 bases and J 8 bases; bases outside gene matches: 7.

This clonotype showed up many times. This chain joins TRBV12-5 and TRBJ2-1; 9 bases line up with TRBD1. The CDR3 covers 17 residues. The J segment lost 7 bases and the V segment lost 0 bases, leaving 10 bases of the junction unmatched. The germline V gene encodes CDR1 LGHNT and CDR2 FRNRAP. CDR3 amino acids: CASGLVEVTGGRNEQFF. The CDR3 DNA reads as TGTGCTAGTGGTTTGGTAGAAGTAACAGGGGGCCGGAATGAGCAGTTCTTC.

Many counts were recorded for this clonotype. The gene calls are TRBV20-1 and TRBJ2-5; tentative D call: TRBD2 (5 bases). The V and J ends lost 3 bases and 0 bases respectively, with 17 bases between them. Germline V gene lookup returns CDR1 DFQATT and CDR2 SNEGSKA (reference sequence). This CDR3 has 16 residues. This chain's CDR3 is CSASDSSGAYQETQYF. CDR3 nucleotides: TGCAGTGCTAGTGACTCGAGCGGAGCGTACCAAGAGACCCAGTACTTC.

This clonotype has at least ten counts. The chain joins TRBV12-3 or TRBV12-4 to TRBJ2-1; a weak D match, TRBD2 (5 bases). The V end was cut by 1 base, the J end by 5 bases, with 9 bases between. CDR3 length: 14 amino acids. CDR3 sequence reads: CASSLGGPHNEQFF. CDR3 DNA: TGTGCCAGCAGTTTAGGAGGGCCCCACAATGAGCAGTTCTTC.

This clonotype occurred many times. The CDR3 loop is CASSPTGDNEKLFF. CDR3 coding DNA: TGTGCCAGCAGCCCGACAGGGGATAATGAAAAACTGTTTTTT. The V call is TRBV6-5, the J call TRBJ1-4; the match to TRBD1 covers 8 bases. Germline assignment: CDR1 MNHEY and CDR2 SVGAGI. CDR3 length equals 14 residues. After removal of 6 bases from V and 4 bases from J, the junction contained 4 bases not matched to a gene.

The chain links TRBV25-1 to TRBJ2-7; tentatively, D is TRBD2 (5 bases). In germline, CDR1 is MGHDK, CDR2 SYGVNS. V lost 0 bases, J lost 6 bases, and 15 bases lay in between. This CDR3 is 15 amino acids long. Written as DNA, the CDR3 is TGTGCCAGCAGTGAATATGGAGGTCAGGCGGGCGAGCAGTACTTC. It specifies CASSEYGGQAGEQYF.

The CDR3 DNA follows: TGTGCCAGCAGCCCAGGGTCCACAGCCGGAAACACCATATATTTT. Amino acids: CASSPGSTAGNTIYF. This rearrangement joins TRBV2 to TRBJ1-3; TRBD1 might be the D (5 bases). Germline V gene sequence: CDR1 SNHLY, CDR2 FYNNEI. There are 15 residues in the CDR3. Trimming took off 6 bases at V and 4 bases at J, with 16 bases between the two ends.

Only a few counts were recorded for this clonotype. This chain connects TRBV7-7 to TRBJ2-1; TRBD2 matches at 9 bases. This CDR3 spans 18 amino acids. V lost 2 bases and J lost 6; bases outside the gene matches: 14. Germline V gene lookup returns CDR1 SSHAT and CDR2 FNYEAQ (reference sequence). CDR3 sequence (DNA): TGTGCCAGCAGCTTACAAGTAGCGGGAGCTTCAAGTCTCAATGAGCAGTTCTTC. Amino acids: CASSLQVAGASSLNEQFF.

The CDR3 loop reads CASSTRRGYGSPSSYNEQFF. DNA of the CDR3: TGTGCCAGCAGCACAAGGCGGGGATACGGGAGCCCGAGCTCCTACAATGAGCAGTTCTTC. The chain uses TRBV13 and TRBJ2-1; perhaps TRBD2 as D (6 bases). With 5 bases removed from V and 0 bases from J, the gap between germline ends came to 26 bases. Germline CDR1 PRHDT, CDR2 FYEKMQ (reference sequence). The CDR3 length is 20 residues.

This clonotype has a handful of counts. V gene TRBV29-1 combines with J gene TRBJ2-2, with D possibly TRBD2 on 5 matching bases. Germline V gene sequence: CDR1 SQVTM, CDR2 ANQGSEA. V dropped 1 base and J dropped 5 bases, with 17 bases sitting between them. The CDR3 contains 16 residues. The chain's CDR3 is CSVEAASLGVTGELFF. The CDR3 nucleotides are TGCAGCGTTGAAGCGGCTAGCCTGGGCGTAACCGGGGAGCTGTTTTTT.

This clonotype was counted a few times. The chain is built from TRBV29-1 and TRBJ1-2; tentative D call: TRBD1 (5 bases). V gave up 3 bases and J gave up 7 bases, with 9 bases separating them. CDR1 and CDR2 from the germline V gene are SQVTM and ANQGSEA. CDR3 length: 11 amino acids. The CDR3 is CSVESRAGYTF. In DNA form, the CDR3 reads TGCAGCGTTGAGAGCAGGGCTGGCTACACCTTC.

CDR3 loop: CASSQDGSSGGDTQYF. In DNA, the CDR3 is TGTGCCAGCAGCCAAGATGGATCTAGCGGGGGAGATACGCAGTATTTT. V is TRBV4-2 and J is TRBJ2-3; 10 bases match TRBD2. Trimming cost V 0 bases and J 5 bases; bases outside gene matches: 5. The CDR3 runs to 16 residues. Germline V gene data show CDR1 as LGHNA and CDR2 as YNFKEQ.

The chain couples TRBV5-4 to TRBJ2-1, with TRBD1 identical over 9 bases. CDR1 and CDR2 from the germline V gene are SGHNT and YYREEE (reference sequence). This CDR3 has 16 residues. The V gene end was trimmed by 4 bases and the J gene end by 0 bases; junction bases not matched to a gene: 5. The CDR3 bases are TGTGCCAGCAGCCGGACAGGGGCTGGCTCCTACAATGAGCAGTTCTTC. Translated, it gives CASSRTGAGSYNEQFF.

This clonotype was picked up many times. The chain carries TRBV20-1 and TRBJ1-2; possibly TRBD1 for D (6 bases). Trimming stripped 6 bases from V and 4 bases from J, with 21 bases between. CDR3 length: 15 residues. Germline CDR1 reads DFQATT; CDR2 reads SNEGSKA (reference sequence). The CDR3 reads CSAPLWGAQGYGYTF. CDR3 coding DNA: TGCAGTGCCCCCTTATGGGGGGCGCAGGGCTATGGCTACACCTTC.

There are many counts of this clonotype. The genes are TRBV5-1 and TRBJ2-5; D possibly corresponds to TRBD2 (6 bases). Trimming took 4 bases from V and 1 from J, leaving 11 bases between them. The CDR3 has 14 residues. Germline V CDR1 and CDR2: SGHRS, YFSETQ. DNA of the CDR3: TGCGCCAGCAGCCGGGGGTGGGTCCAAGAGACCCAGTACTTC. As protein: CASSRGWVQETQYF.

This clonotype was recorded at least ten times. The rearrangement links TRBV19 to TRBJ1-5; D gene unclear. There are 18 residues in the CDR3. V shed 1 base and J shed 0 bases, with 16 bases lying between them. Germline V gene data show CDR1 as LNHDA and CDR2 as SQIVND (reference sequence). Written as DNA, the CDR3 is TGTGCCAGTAGTATAGGTAACGGACCTCCCTATAGCAATCAGCCCCAGCATTTT. Translation: CASSIGNGPPYSNQPQHF.

This clonotype has only a few counts. CDR3 residues: CASSVEDRGYGYTF. CDR3 sequence (DNA): TGTGCCAGCAGCGTAGAGGACAGAGGCTATGGCTACACCTTC. The chain links TRBV9 to TRBJ1-2; weak D call: TRBD1 (6 bases). The CDR3 has 14 residues. V dropped 0 bases and J dropped 4 bases, with 10 bases sitting between them. From germline, CDR1 is SGDLS and CDR2 YYNGEE.

This clonotype has at least ten counts. The chain uses TRBV7-9 and TRBJ1-5; D might be TRBD1 (5 bases). Trimming pared 1 base from V and 6 bases from J, leaving 10 bases between. CDR3 length: 14 residues. Per the germline V gene, CDR1 is SEHNR and CDR2 is FQNEAQ (reference sequence). The CDR3 here is CASSLDGHGQPQHF. In DNA, the CDR3 is TGTGCCAGCAGCTTAGACGGACACGGTCAGCCCCAGCATTTT.

There are a few counts of this clonotype. The chain recombines TRBV6-2 or TRBV6-3 with TRBJ2-1; 9 bases agree with TRBD2. CDR1 and CDR2 (germline): MNHEY, SVGEGT. V was clipped by 8 bases and J by 2 bases; unmatched bases: 4. The CDR3 contains 14 residues. CDR3 DNA sequence: TGTGCCAGCCAAAAGCGGGGGGCCTACAATGAGCAGTTCTTC. This codes for CASQKRGAYNEQFF.

The J gene is TRBJ1-2, the V gene TRBV5-1; the D is unclear. The germline V gene has CDR1 SGHRS and CDR2 YFSETQ. CDR3 length: 13 residues. The V gene lost 0 bases and the J gene lost 8 bases, with 11 bases spanning the gap. The DNA for the CDR3 is TGCGCCAGCAGCTTGGCTCCGCCGAGGGGCTACACCTTC. Its translation is CASSLAPPRGYTF.